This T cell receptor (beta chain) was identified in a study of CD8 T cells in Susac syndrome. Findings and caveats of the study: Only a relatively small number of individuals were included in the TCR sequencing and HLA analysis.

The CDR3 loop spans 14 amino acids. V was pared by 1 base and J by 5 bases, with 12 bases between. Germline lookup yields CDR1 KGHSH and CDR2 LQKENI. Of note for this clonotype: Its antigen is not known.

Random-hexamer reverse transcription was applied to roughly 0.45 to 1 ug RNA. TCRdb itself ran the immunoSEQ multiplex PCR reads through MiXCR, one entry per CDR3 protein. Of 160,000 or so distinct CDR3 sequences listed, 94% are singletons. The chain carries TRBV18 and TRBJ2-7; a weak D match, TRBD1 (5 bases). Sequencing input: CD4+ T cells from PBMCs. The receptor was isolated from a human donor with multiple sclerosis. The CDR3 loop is CASSPQDISHEQYF. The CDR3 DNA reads TGTGCCAGCTCACCACAGGACATTTCCCACGAGCAGTACTTC.